These 23 T cell receptor beta chains were sequenced from one sample in a study of blood T cell repertoires in COVID-19. Measured with immunoSEQ multiplex PCR; TCRdb has only the in-frame clones, and not every one. This sample has 180,000 or so clones, with roughly 78% found just once. Sequences were obtained from peripheral blood. The receptors originated from a woman over 75 with active or convalescent COVID-19.

The chain carries TRBV19 and TRBJ1-6; TRBD1 agrees at 8 bases. Germline CDR1 and CDR2: LNHDA and SQIVND (reference sequence). V lost 7 bases to trimming and J lost 7 bases; unmatched junction nucleotides: 6. CDR3 size: 14 residues. The CDR3 DNA reads as TGTGCCAGTACCGACAGGGGCCAGAATTCACCCCTCCACTTT. Protein sequence: CASTDRGQNSPLHF.

The rearrangement joins TRBV5-6 to TRBJ1-2, with TRBD1 matching 7 bases. With V trimmed by 4 bases and J by 7 bases, 4 bases remained unmatched. Germline CDR1 and CDR2: SGHDT and YYEEEE. The CDR3 consists of 12 residues. The CDR3 is CASSLGTVGYTF. The CDR3 bases are TGTGCCAGCAGCCTCGGGACAGTTGGCTACACCTTC.

The chain carries TRBV9 and TRBJ1-4, with D uncertain. The CDR3 totals 14 residues. The V end lost 0 bases, the J end lost 7 bases, and 10 bases lay between the germline ends. Germline assignment: CDR1 SGDLS and CDR2 YYNGEE. The CDR3 region is CASSVGLGSEKLFF. CDR3 coding DNA: TGTGCCAGCAGCGTAGGACTGGGGAGTGAAAAACTGTTTTTT.

The gene calls are TRBV7-9 and TRBJ1-1; D remains ambiguous. The germline V gene encodes CDR1 SEHNR and CDR2 FQNEAQ (reference sequence). The CDR3 is made up of 16 amino acids. Between the trimmed V and J ends, which lost 4 bases and 1 base, there was a span of 16 bases. The CDR3 sequence: CASSSPVRVRNTEAFF. The CDR3 coding sequence is TGTGCCAGCAGCTCCCCTGTGAGGGTAAGGAACACTGAAGCTTTCTTT.

V and J are TRBV28 and TRBJ1-2; D not certain. Germline CDR1 and CDR2: MDHEN and SYDVKM. The CDR3 has 14 amino acids. V was cut by 0 bases and J by 2 bases, with 7 bases left in between. CDR3 loop: CASSLWQANYGYTF. The CDR3 DNA sequence: TGTGCCAGCAGTTTATGGCAGGCAAACTATGGCTACACCTTC.

The rearrangement joins TRBV3-1 (or the pseudogene TRBV3-2) to TRBJ1-6; no clear D. The CDR3 sequence is 13 residues long. Germline V gene lookup returns CDR1 LGHDT and CDR2 YNNKEL (reference sequence). V dropped 6 bases and J dropped 6 bases, with 9 bases sitting between them. This CDR3 reads CASSSRVNSPLHF. The CDR3 nucleotides read TGTGCCAGCAGTTCCCGGGTTAATTCACCCCTCCACTTT.

The V and J genes are TRBV25-1 and TRBJ1-1; D gene unclear. Trimming removed 6 bases at V and 6 bases at J, with 20 bases between. The CDR3 is made up of 15 amino acids. CDR1 is MGHDK, CDR2 SYGVNS, per germline. The CDR3 sequence: CASSDTGAGSAEAFF. DNA of the CDR3: TGTGCCAGCAGCGATACGGGAGCGGGGAGTGCTGAAGCTTTCTTT.

V gene TRBV10-3 combines with J gene TRBJ2-5; TRBD2 aligns across 7 bases. Germline CDR1 is ENHRY and CDR2 is SYGVKD. CDR3 size: 14 residues. The J segment lost 3 bases and the V segment lost 2 bases, leaving 3 bases of the junction unmatched. CDR3 amino acids: CAISEILAEETQYF. The CDR3 nucleotides are TGTGCCATCAGTGAGATCCTAGCGGAAGAGACCCAGTACTTC.

This clone showed up just once. This sequence joins TRBV30 and TRBJ2-2; 7 nucleotides match TRBD1. J gave up 5 bases and V 7 bases, and 7 bases lay outside the gene matches. This CDR3 is 13 amino acids long. Germline V gene data show CDR1 as GTSNPN and CDR2 as SVGIG (reference sequence). The CDR3 reads CASSYRGTGELFF. As DNA, the CDR3 is TGTGCCTCCTCCTACAGGGGTACCGGGGAGCTGTTTTTT.

The V and J genes are TRBV6-5 and TRBJ1-2; 9 bases align to TRBD1. J gave up 5 bases and V 7 bases, and 5 bases lay outside the gene matches. Germline V lookup: CDR1 MNHEY, CDR2 SVGAGI. The CDR3 contains 13 residues. CDR3 in amino acids: CASTRDREYGYTF. The CDR3 region has the DNA TGTGCCAGCACCCGGGACAGGGAGTATGGCTACACCTTC.

The rearrangement links TRBV24-1 to TRBJ2-3, with a weak D call TRBD2 (6 bases). Germline V lookup: CDR1 KGHDR, CDR2 SFDVKD. The CDR3 contains 16 residues. Trimming stripped 4 bases from V and 0 bases from J, with 13 bases between. The CDR3 sequence: CATSDPSASSTDTQYF. CDR3 nucleotides: TGTGCCACCAGTGACCCTAGCGCTTCTAGCACAGATACGCAGTATTTT.

The chain has TRBV18 and TRBJ2-1, with no clear D. This CDR3 is built from 15 residues. Germline V gene lookup returns CDR1 KGHSH and CDR2 LQKENI. Trimming left V 0 bases short and J 4 bases short, with 10 bases between. In nucleotides, the CDR3 is TGTGCCAGCTCACCACCGTCGACTTATTACAATGAGCAGTTCTTC. Amino acids: CASSPPSTYYNEQFF.

The V and J genes are TRBV18 and TRBJ2-5; TRBD1 is a possible D gene (6 bases). Per germline, CDR1 KGHSH and CDR2 LQKENI. Deletions cut 1 base from V and 5 bases from J, with 17 bases between. The CDR3 length is 16 residues. CDR3 residues: CASSPLRVQGGETQYF. The CDR3 DNA reads as TGTGCCAGCTCACCACTGCGGGTACAGGGTGGGGAGACCCAGTACTTC.

V usage is TRBV5-1 and J usage is TRBJ2-1; TRBD1 aligns across 12 bases. The germline V gene has CDR1 SGHRS and CDR2 YFSETQ. This CDR3 has 15 residues. V gave up 5 bases and J gave up 9 bases; unmatched junction bases: 9. CDR3 in DNA: TGCGCCAGCAGACAGCCGGGACAGGGGGCTTCTGAGCAGTTCTTC. Protein sequence: CASRQPGQGASEQFF.

The J gene is TRBJ1-1, the V gene TRBV29-1; D not resolved. This CDR3 has 13 amino acids. Germline CDR1 SQVTM, CDR2 ANQGSEA. Trimming removed 0 bases from V and 2 bases from J, with 7 bases in between. The CDR3 loop reads CSVEESINTEAFF. The CDR3 DNA sequence: TGCAGCGTTGAAGAATCCATTAACACTGAAGCTTTCTTT.

The chain couples TRBV21-1 to TRBJ2-6; the D segment call TRBD2 is taken from the table without a DNA check. TRBV21-1 is recorded as a pseudogene. The CDR3 runs 17 residues. The CDR3 sequence is CASSSGGFTSGANVLTF. The CDR3 DNA is TGTGCCAGCAGCAGTGGGGGGTTCACCTCTGGGGCCAACGTCCTGACTTTC.

The rearrangement joins TRBV3-1 (or the pseudogene TRBV3-2) to TRBJ1-3; possible D gene TRBD1, 6 bases. The CDR3 consists of 18 residues. V lost 4 bases and J 0 bases, leaving 19 bases between the germline ends. Germline CDR1 is LGHDT and CDR2 is YNNKEL (reference sequence). The chain's CDR3 is CASSLIRTSRGSGNTIYF. CDR3 in DNA: TGTGCCAGCAGCCTTATTCGAACGTCCAGGGGCTCTGGAAACACCATATATTTT.

This sequence joins TRBV12-5 and TRBJ1-2; D not resolved. CDR1 and CDR2 (germline): LGHNT, FRNRAP. There are 11 residues in the CDR3. V gave up 5 bases and J gave up 8 bases, with 9 bases separating them. CDR3 protein: CASGGGWGYTF. CDR3 coding DNA: TGTGCTAGTGGTGGAGGCTGGGGCTACACCTTC.

This clone was recorded only once. The chain has TRBV7-2 and TRBJ2-5; TRBD2 matches 9 bases. The CDR3 extends over 16 amino acids. Per the germline V gene, CDR1 is SGHTA and CDR2 is FQGNSA. The ends lost 5 bases at V and 5 bases at J; junction bases unmatched: 12. In nucleotides, the CDR3 is TGTGCCAGCAGCCCGATGGGAGGCGGGGGGGCGGAGACCCAGTACTTC. Translated, it gives CASSPMGGGGAETQYF.

This rearrangement joins TRBV5-1 to TRBJ1-2; weak D call: TRBD1 (6 bases). The V end was cut by 2 bases, the J end by 1 base, with 18 bases between. In germline, CDR1 is SGHRS, CDR2 YFSETQ. CDR3 length: 17 amino acids. Here the CDR3 reads CASSLKPGHQINYGYTF. The CDR3 nucleotides are TGCGCCAGCAGCTTAAAACCGGGACACCAAATTAACTATGGCTACACCTTC.

The V and J genes are TRBV9 and TRBJ2-3; no clear D gene. The germline V gene has CDR1 SGDLS and CDR2 YYNGEE. V dropped 3 bases and J dropped 5 bases, with 16 bases sitting between them. This CDR3 has 15 residues. As DNA, the CDR3 is TGTGCCAGCAGCGCATATACAAATCCTCTAGATACGCAGTATTTT. Amino acids: CASSAYTNPLDTQYF.

This clone showed up just a few times. This CDR3 reads CASSGGQGSNEKLFF. In DNA form, the CDR3 reads TGCGCCAGCAGCGGTGGACAGGGAAGTAATGAAAAACTGTTTTTT. This chain connects TRBV5-1 to TRBJ1-4, with TRBD1 matching 8 bases. The junction had 6 bases not matched to a gene; V was cut back by 4 bases and J by 4 bases. CDR1 is SGHRS, CDR2 YFSETQ, per germline. The CDR3 has 15 amino acids.

The rearrangement uses TRBV25-1 and TRBJ1-1, with a weak D call TRBD1 (5 bases). The germline V gene has CDR1 MGHDK and CDR2 SYGVNS. The V end was cut by 2 bases, the J end by 1 base, with 14 bases between. There are 16 residues in the CDR3. DNA of the CDR3: TGTGCCAGCAGTGAAGGTTTAGGGGCATGGAACACTGAAGCTTTCTTT. This translates into CASSEGLGAWNTEAFF.